This TCR beta chain was retrieved from a study of blood T cell repertoires in COVID-19 (dated by TCRdb to the early 2020s). About the full investigation: Samples from collaborators originated in the United States, Italy and Spain and spanned both the acute and convalescent phases of COVID-19. The material from the prospective study consisted of cDNA or gDNA derived from T cells, B-cell-depleted T cells, or PBMCs. The dataset comprised deeply sampled blood TCRbeta repertoires from subjects exposed to, actively infected with, or recovered from COVID-19. A freely available public database, intended as a resource for researchers studying the immune response to SARS-CoV-2, is where the repertoires were released. Samples came from the ongoing ImmuneRACE study (first 160 participants) plus 1,254 subjects from 6 global collaborators. The sample metadata nearly always contained a de-identified subject ID, COVID-19 status, age in years and sex. HLA class I and class II types, where available, came from metadata supplied by the sample provider rather than from assay-based typing.

On the study overall, not on this receptor specifically: Clinical and demographic metadata were provided uncurated, with the amount varying by source and participant.

In the prospective study, participants were about 18 to 89 years old, resided in about two dozen geographic areas of the United States, and were enrolled through a virtual design. In the prospective study, participants were assigned to cohorts based on the clinical history participants reported in a screening survey and a study questionnaire. For ImmuneRACE Cohort 3, a participant was defined as recovered based on two consecutive negative NP/OP PCR tests, clearance by a healthcare professional, or resolution of symptoms. Each participant in the prospective study had whole blood, serum and a nasopharyngeal or oropharyngeal swab collected by mobile phlebotomists. Participants in the prospective study had the option to provide additional blood draws and questionnaires over a roughly 2-month period. Prospective study blood samples were shipped either frozen or at room temperature before DNA extraction.

On this clone: It lacks a known antigen. No qualities accompany the bases; no much larger clone lies one base away.

TCRbeta CDR3 regions were amplified from genomic DNA using the immunoSEQ Assay, a bias-controlled multiplex PCR. The published analysis was carried out like this. The number of nucleated cells in each sample was estimated from the amplification of reference gene primers within the assay. To quantify the absolute abundance of each unique TCRbeta CDR3 rearrangement, sequence reads were collapsed and filtered. For each sample, productive Simpson clonality was calculated by taking the square root of Simpson's diversity index across productive rearrangements. The source is immuneACCESS, and TCRdb retained only in-frame sequences with V and J called. Part of the clones is not carried over; for the studies checked, unresolved V genes explain less than half of this, and the remainder is unexplained. V, J and clone size are those of that table, while D and trimming were read from the DNA. In all, the sample holds 120,000 or so clones, and roughly 89% of those were seen once. The ten largest clones capture under 4% of the sample.

After removal of 1 base from V and 5 bases from J, the junction retains 6 bases not matched to a gene. In the germline V gene, CDR1 corresponds to SGHRS and CDR2 to YFSETQ. From its cysteine to its phenylalanine, the CDR3 spans 15 amino acids. CDR3 DNA only is kept here, 45 bases in frame from base 1. The TCR originated in a young woman who had recovered from COVID-19. The chain couples TRBV5-1 to TRBJ2-1, with 7 bases in between that match TRBD2. The sample taken for sequencing was PBMCs or T cells enriched from blood (not recorded which). The bases are TGCGCCAGCAGCTTGATCGGGCTAGCGGACAATGAGCAGTTCTTC. Translation gives CASSLIGLADNEQFF.